Below, 7 T cell receptor beta chains from the same sample are listed, as sequenced in a study of Ad26.COV2.S vaccination and SARS-CoV-2 variants. The sample's treatment: approximately 18 received Ad26.COV2.S at low or high dose, single or two shots; a few received placebo; per-sample allocation not given. Day 63 after the first injection of vaccine or placebo was the sampling time. TCRdb's copy holds only in-frame clones and misses some; the assay was immunoSEQ multiplex PCR. Altogether around 500,000 clones are present, 70% to 90% being singletons, with the ten largest covering about 1.5%. The sample was peripheral blood, taken in a trial of Ad26.COV2.S vaccine versus placebo. The source is a person between 18 and 60 years old who received the Ad26.COV2.S COVID-19 vaccine or a placebo.

V and J are TRBV5-1 and TRBJ2-2; either TRBD1 or TRBD2 may fit D (5 bases each). Germline V gene lookup returns CDR1 SGHRS and CDR2 YFSETQ. The CDR3 sequence is 13 residues long. The V gene lost 3 bases and the J gene lost 6 bases, with 9 bases spanning the gap. The CDR3 spells CASSYGASGELFF. In DNA form, the CDR3 reads TGCGCCAGCAGCTACGGGGCTTCCGGGGAGCTGTTTTTT.

The genes are TRBV28 and TRBJ2-1; 8 positions match TRBD2. Germline CDR1 and CDR2: MDHEN and SYDVKM. This CDR3 has 14 residues. Trimming removed 6 bases from V and 4 bases from J; junction bases left unmatched: 5. In DNA, the CDR3 is TGTGCCAGCAGGGAGCGGGAGTATTACAATGAGCAGTTCTTC. Residues: CASREREYYNEQFF.

The gene calls are TRBV7-2 and TRBJ2-5; D possibly matches TRBD1 or TRBD2 (5 bases each). The V and J ends lost 2 bases and 5 bases respectively, with 12 bases between them. Per the germline V gene, CDR1 is SGHTA and CDR2 is FQGNSA. The CDR3 loop spans 14 amino acids. The CDR3 coding sequence is TGTGCCAGCAGCTTACGAGGGGCGCGGGAGACCCAGTACTTC. Amino acids: CASSLRGARETQYF. Together with reference TRBV7-2 and TRBJ2-5, the CDR3 gives the full variable domain: GAGVSQSPSNKVTEKGKDVELRCDPISGHTALYWYRQSLGQGLEFLIYFQGNSAPDKSGLPSDRFSAERTGGSVSTLTIQRTQQEDSAVYLCASSLRGARETQYFGPGTRLLVL.

V is TRBV11-2 and J is TRBJ2-7; D may be TRBD1 or TRBD2 (5 bases each). Trimming shortened V by 2 bases and J by 6 bases, and 11 bases separated the two germline ends. CDR1 SGHAT and CDR2 FQNNGV come from the germline V gene. This CDR3 has 13 residues. CDR3 nucleotides: TGTGCCAGCAGCTTATCCGGGGCAGGCGAGCAGTACTTC. Translated: CASSLSGAGEQYF.

The rearrangement links TRBV5-1 to TRBJ2-5, with D perhaps given as TRBD1 or TRBD2 (5 bases each). Trimming removed 3 bases from V and 1 base from J, with 13 bases in between. Germline V lookup: CDR1 SGHRS, CDR2 YFSETQ. The CDR3 extends over 15 amino acids. CDR3 DNA sequence: TGCGCCAGCAGCTACCGGGACCAGCCCCAAGAGACCCAGTACTTC. As protein: CASSYRDQPQETQYF.

V is TRBV28 and J is TRBJ1-2, with a tentative D call TRBD1 (5 bases). V lost 5 bases to trimming and J lost 7 bases, with 14 bases between them. The CDR3 covers 13 residues. Germline CDR1 MDHEN, CDR2 SYDVKM. The CDR3 DNA reads TGTGCCAGCAGTCCAACAACAGGCCGTGGCTACACCTTC. Protein sequence: CASSPTTGRGYTF.

The chain is built from TRBV19 and TRBJ1-1; the match to TRBD1 covers 9 bases. Germline-derived CDR1 and CDR2 are LNHDA and SQIVND (reference sequence). V was clipped by 3 bases and J by 10 bases; unmatched bases: 6. There are 13 residues in the CDR3. The CDR3 nucleotides read TGTGCCAGTAGTATTTCGACAGGGGGGCGAGCTTTCTTT. Translated, it gives CASSISTGGRAFF. Filled out from reference TRBV19 and TRBJ1-1, the complete variable domain reads DGGITQSPKYLFRKEGQNVTLSCEQNLNHDAMYWYRQDPGQGLRLIYYSQIVNDFQKGDIAEGYSVSREKKESFPLTVTSAQKNPTAFYLCASSISTGGRAFFGQGTRLTVV.